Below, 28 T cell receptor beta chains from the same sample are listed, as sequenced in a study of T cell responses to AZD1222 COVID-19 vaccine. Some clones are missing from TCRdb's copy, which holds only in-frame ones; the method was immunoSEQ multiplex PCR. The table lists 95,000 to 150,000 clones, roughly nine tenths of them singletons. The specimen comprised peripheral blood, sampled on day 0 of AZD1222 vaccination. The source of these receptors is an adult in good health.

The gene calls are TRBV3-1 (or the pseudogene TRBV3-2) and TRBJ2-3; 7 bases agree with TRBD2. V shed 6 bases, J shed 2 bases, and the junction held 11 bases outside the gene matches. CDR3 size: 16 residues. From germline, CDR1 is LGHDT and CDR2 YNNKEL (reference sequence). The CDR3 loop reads CASRKHGTTNTDTQYF. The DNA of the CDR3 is TGTGCCAGCAGAAAACACGGGACTACAAACACAGATACGCAGTATTTT.

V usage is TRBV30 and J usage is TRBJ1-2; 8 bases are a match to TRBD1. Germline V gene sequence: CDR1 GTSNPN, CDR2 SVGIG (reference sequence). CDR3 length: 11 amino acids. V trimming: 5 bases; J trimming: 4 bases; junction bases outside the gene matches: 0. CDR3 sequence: CAWGQGYGYTF. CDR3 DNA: TGTGCCTGGGGACAGGGCTATGGCTACACCTTC. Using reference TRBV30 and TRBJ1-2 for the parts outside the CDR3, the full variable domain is SQTIHQWPATLVQPVGSPLSLECTVEGTSNPNLYWYRQAAGRGLQLLFYSVGIGQISSEVPQNLSASRPQDRQFILSSKKLLLSDSGFYLCAWGQGYGYTFGSGTRLTVV.

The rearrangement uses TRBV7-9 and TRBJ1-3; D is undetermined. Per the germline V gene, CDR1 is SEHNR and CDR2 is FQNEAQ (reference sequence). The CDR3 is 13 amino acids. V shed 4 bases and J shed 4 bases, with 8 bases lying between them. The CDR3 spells CASSSSGGNTIYF. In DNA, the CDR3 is TGTGCCAGCAGCTCCTCCGGGGGAAACACCATATATTTT.

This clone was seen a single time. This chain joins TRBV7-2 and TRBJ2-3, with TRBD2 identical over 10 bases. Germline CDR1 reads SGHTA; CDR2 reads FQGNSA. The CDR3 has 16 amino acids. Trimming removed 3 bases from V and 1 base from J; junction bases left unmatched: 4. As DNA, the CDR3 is TGTGCCAGCAGCTTTAGCGGGGGGCGTGGCACAGATACGCAGTATTTT. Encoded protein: CASSFSGGRGTDTQYF. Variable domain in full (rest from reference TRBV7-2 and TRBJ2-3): GAGVSQSPSNKVTEKGKDVELRCDPISGHTALYWYRQSLGQGLEFLIYFQGNSAPDKSGLPSDRFSAERTGGSVSTLTIQRTQQEDSAVYLCASSFSGGRGTDTQYFGPGTRLTVL.

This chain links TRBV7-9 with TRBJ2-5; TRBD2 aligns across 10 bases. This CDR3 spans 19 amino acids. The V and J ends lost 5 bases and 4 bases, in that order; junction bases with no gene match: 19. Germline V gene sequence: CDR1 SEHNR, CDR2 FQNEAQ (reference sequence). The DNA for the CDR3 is TGTGCCAGCAGCCCACAATCGCGGGTAGCGGGAGGCGGTGCAGAGACCCAGTACTTC. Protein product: CASSPQSRVAGGGAETQYF.

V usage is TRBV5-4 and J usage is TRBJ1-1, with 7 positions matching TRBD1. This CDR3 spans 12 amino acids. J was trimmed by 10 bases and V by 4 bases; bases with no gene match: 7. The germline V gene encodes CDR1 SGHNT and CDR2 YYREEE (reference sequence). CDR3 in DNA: TGTGCCAGCAGCAACACGACAGGGTTAGCTTTCTTT. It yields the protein CASSNTTGLAFF.

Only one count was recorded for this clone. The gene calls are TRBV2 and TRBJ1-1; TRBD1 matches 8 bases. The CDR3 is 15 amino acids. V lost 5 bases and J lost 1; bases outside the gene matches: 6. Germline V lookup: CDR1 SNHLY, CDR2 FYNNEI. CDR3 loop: CASSNGQGKNTEAFF. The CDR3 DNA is TGTGCCAGCAGTAACGGACAGGGAAAGAACACTGAAGCTTTCTTT.

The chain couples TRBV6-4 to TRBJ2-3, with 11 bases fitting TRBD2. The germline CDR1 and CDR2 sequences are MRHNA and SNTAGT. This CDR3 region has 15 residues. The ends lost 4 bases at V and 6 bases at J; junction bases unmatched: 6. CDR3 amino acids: CASSALAGAGDTQYF. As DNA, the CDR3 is TGTGCCAGCAGTGCACTAGCGGGGGCAGGGGATACGCAGTATTTT.

The CDR3 reads CASSLEGGAYEQYF. The CDR3 nucleotides read TGTGCCAGCAGCCTTGAGGGGGGGGCCTACGAGCAGTACTTC. V and J are TRBV7-9 and TRBJ2-7, with D perhaps matching TRBD2 (7 bases). Germline V gene data show CDR1 as SEHNR and CDR2 as FQNEAQ (reference sequence). V lost 5 bases and J 2 bases, leaving 13 bases between the germline ends. This CDR3 is built from 14 residues.

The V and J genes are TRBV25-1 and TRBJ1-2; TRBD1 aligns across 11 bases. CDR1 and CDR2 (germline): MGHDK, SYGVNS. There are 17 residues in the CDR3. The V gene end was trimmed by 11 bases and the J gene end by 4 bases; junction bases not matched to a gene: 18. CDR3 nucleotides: TGTGCCTCGGACCACGGACAGGGGGCAAGCCCTCTCTATGGCTACACCTTC. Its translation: CASDHGQGASPLYGYTF.

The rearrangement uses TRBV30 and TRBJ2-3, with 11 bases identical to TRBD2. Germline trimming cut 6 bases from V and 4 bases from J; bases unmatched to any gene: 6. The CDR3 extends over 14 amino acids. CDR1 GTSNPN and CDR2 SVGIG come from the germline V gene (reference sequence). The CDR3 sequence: CACSLAGAADTQYF. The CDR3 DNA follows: TGTGCCTGTTCACTAGCGGGAGCAGCAGATACGCAGTATTTT.

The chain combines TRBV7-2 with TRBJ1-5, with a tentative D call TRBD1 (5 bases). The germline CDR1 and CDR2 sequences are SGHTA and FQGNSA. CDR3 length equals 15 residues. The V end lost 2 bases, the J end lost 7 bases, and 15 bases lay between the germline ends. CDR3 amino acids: CASSLNLGGSQPQHF. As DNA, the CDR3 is TGTGCCAGCAGCTTAAATTTGGGGGGAAGCCAGCCCCAGCATTTT.

The CDR3 DNA reads TGTGCCAGCAGCTCGAGGACAGGCTCCTACGAGCAGTACTTC. It encodes CASSSRTGSYEQYF. V is TRBV5-4 and J is TRBJ2-7; TRBD1 agrees at 7 bases. The junction had 3 bases not matched to a gene; V was cut back by 3 bases and J by 0 bases. The CDR3 totals 14 residues. Germline assignment: CDR1 SGHNT and CDR2 YYREEE (reference sequence).

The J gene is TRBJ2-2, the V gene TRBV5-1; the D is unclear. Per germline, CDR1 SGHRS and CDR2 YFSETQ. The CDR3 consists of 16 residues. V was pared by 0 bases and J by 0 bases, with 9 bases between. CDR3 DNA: TGCGCCAGCAGCTTGGCCGCAGGAACGAACACCGGGGAGCTGTTTTTT. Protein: CASSLAAGTNTGELFF.

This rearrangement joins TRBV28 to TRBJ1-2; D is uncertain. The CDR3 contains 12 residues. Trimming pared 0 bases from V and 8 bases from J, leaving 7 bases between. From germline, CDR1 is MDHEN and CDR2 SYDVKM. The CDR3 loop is CASSLWGSGYTF. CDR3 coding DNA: TGTGCCAGCAGTTTATGGGGGTCCGGCTACACCTTC.

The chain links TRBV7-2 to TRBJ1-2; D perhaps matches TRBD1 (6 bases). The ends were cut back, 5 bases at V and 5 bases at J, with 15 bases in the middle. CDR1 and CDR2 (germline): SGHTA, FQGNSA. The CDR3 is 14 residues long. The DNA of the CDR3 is TGTGCCAGCAGCCCCCGACAGGAACTTTATGGCTACACCTTC. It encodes CASSPRQELYGYTF.

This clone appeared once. The CDR3 protein is CASSSRASYGYTF. DNA of the CDR3: TGTGCCAGCAGCTCCCGGGCCTCCTATGGCTACACCTTC. The gene calls are TRBV13 and TRBJ1-2; D gene unclear. This CDR3 comprises 13 residues. Germline CDR1 PRHDT, CDR2 FYEKMQ (reference sequence). Trimming took off 4 bases at V and 4 bases at J, with 10 bases between the two ends.

CDR3 DNA sequence: TGCGCCAGCAGCTTCGAGGGGCAGAGCTACACCTTC. The encoded protein is CASSFEGQSYTF. The chain recombines TRBV5-1 with TRBJ1-2, with D possibly being TRBD1 (5 bases). Germline CDR1 is SGHRS and CDR2 is YFSETQ. This CDR3 spans 12 amino acids. V lost 2 bases to trimming and J lost 9 bases, with 11 bases between them.

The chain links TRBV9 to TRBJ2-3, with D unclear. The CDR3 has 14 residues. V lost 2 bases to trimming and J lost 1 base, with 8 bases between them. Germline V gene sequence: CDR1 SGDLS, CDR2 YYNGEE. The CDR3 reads CASSVGMGTDTQYF. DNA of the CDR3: TGTGCCAGCAGCGTGGGGATGGGCACAGATACGCAGTATTTT.

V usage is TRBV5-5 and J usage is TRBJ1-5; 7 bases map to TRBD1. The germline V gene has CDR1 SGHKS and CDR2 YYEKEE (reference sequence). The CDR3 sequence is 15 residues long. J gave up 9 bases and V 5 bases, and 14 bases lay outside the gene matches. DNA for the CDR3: TGTGCCAGCAGTCGGAGTGACAGGGTAGACAGGCCCCAGCATTTT. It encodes CASSRSDRVDRPQHF.

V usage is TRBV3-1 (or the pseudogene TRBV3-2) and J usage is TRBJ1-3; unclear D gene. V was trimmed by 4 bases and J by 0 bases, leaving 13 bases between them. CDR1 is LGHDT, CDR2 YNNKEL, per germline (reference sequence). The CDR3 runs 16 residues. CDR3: CASSPNAVGSGNTIYF. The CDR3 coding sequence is TGTGCCAGCAGCCCTAACGCAGTGGGCTCTGGAAACACCATATATTTT.

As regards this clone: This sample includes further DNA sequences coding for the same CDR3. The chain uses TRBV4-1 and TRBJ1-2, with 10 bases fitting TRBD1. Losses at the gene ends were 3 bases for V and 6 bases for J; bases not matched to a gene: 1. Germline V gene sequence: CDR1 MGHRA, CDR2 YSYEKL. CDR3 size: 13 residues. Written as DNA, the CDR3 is TGCGCCAGCAGCCAGGGGACAGGGGATGGCTACACCTTC. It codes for CASSQGTGDGYTF.

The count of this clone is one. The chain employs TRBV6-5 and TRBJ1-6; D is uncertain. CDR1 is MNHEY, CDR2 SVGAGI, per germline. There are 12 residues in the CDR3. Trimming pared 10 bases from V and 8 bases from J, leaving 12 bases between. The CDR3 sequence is CAIGILDSPLHF. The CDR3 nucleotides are TGTGCCATTGGGATTTTGGATTCACCCCTCCACTTT.

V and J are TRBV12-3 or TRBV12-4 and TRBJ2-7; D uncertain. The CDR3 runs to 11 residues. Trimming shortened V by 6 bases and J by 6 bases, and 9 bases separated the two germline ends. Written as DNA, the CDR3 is TGTGCCAGCAGCTCAACGCGCGAGCAGTACTTC. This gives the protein CASSSTREQYF.

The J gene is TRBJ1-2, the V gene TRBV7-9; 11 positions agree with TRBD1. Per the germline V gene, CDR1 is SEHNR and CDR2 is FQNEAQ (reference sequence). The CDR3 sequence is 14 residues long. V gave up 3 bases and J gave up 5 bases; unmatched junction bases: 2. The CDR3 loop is CASSLGQGVYGYTF. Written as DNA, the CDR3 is TGTGCCAGCAGCTTGGGACAGGGGGTATATGGCTACACCTTC.

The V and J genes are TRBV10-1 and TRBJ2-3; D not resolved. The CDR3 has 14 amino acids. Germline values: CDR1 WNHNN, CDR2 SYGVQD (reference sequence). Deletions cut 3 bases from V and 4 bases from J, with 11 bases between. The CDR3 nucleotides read TGCGCCAGCAGTGATTTGGTGGGCGCAGATACGCAGTATTTT. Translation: CASSDLVGADTQYF.

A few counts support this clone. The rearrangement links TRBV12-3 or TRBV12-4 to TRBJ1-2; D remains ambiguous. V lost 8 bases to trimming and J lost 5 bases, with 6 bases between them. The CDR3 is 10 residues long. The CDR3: CASGEYGYTF. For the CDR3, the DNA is TGTGCCAGCGGAGAATATGGCTACACCTTC.

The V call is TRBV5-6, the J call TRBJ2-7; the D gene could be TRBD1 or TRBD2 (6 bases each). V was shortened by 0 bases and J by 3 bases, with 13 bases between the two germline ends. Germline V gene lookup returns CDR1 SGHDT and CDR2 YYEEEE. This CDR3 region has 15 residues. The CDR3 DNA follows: TGTGCCAGCAGCTTGGACGGGGGCGCGGTCTACGAGCAGTACTTC. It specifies CASSLDGGAVYEQYF.